This T cell receptor beta chain emerged from a study of T cell responses to AZD1222 COVID-19 vaccine (dated by TCRdb to the early 2020s). Looking at the study overall: Because spike-specific TCR depth and breadth did not differ between the two schedules, AZD1222 recipients who got a second dose at roughly 4 weeks were pooled with those who got a second dose at roughly 12 weeks. A total of just over 230 trial participants underwent TCR sequencing, of whom nearly 210 received two doses of AZD1222 and around 26 received two doses of the MenACWY control vaccine. Enrollment into the trials was organized by age into subgroups of 18-55, 56-69 and 70-plus years, and those subgroups contained roughly 150, 30 and 60 TCR-sequenced participants, respectively.

V ends up 7 bases short and J 8 bases short, with an unmatched junction base count of 16. CDR1 and CDR2 were assigned from the germline V gene (reference sequence) as LGHDT and YNNKEL. Including the terminal cysteine and phenylalanine, the CDR3 comprises 18 residues. The DNA shown is the 54-base CDR3, in frame from base 1. Comment on this clone: It has no known antigen specificity. No much larger clone is present one base from it, and per-base qualities are unavailable.

Results and caveats for the whole study, not just this receptor: The 56-69-year group was small, and its depth increase did not reach significance, likely because of low power. Spike-specific TCR breadth and depth rose significantly after two AZD1222 doses compared with day 0 and with MenACWY recipients. The whole spike protein was spanned by vaccine-associated CD4 TCRs, and dominant responses were seen in regions 160-218 and 743-854. Participants were mostly white British and included more females than males, and it was suggested by the authors that clonal diversity may have been underestimated. No day 14 peak-response samples were available, so repertoires were characterized only after the peak T cell response. Reportedly, close to half of the unique spike-specific TCRs recognized epitopes lying outside the regions that are mutated in the B.1.351 and B.1.1.7 variants. Conclusions about previously exposed vaccinees are limited because only six or seven AZD1222 recipients were SARS-CoV-2 seropositive at baseline.

The sample's time point label, in plain terms: baseline before first vaccination. Vaccinee samples came from UK trials COV001 and COV002, including a single-blind randomized controlled phase 2/3 trial of AZD1222 (ChAdOx1 nCoV-19) in healthy adults. For TCRbeta chain sequencing, PBMC samples from trial participants were taken at day 0 and at day 28 after the second dose. The CDR3 regions of human TCRbeta chains were analyzed by immunosequencing. As for the original processing: Repertoire TCRs were checked for matches against a reference library of SARS-CoV-2-specific TCRs that had been generated using the MIRA antigen-specificity platform. Breadth was defined as the fraction of unique TCRs that were SARS-CoV-2-associated. Depth was defined as the fraction of total T cells that were SARS-CoV-2-associated. Using the MIRA data, each spike-specific TCR was assigned both to the spike region to which the TCR was reactive and to a CD4 or CD8 class. Log10-transformed breadth and depth values were compared by one-way ANOVA with Sidak's multiple comparisons tests. As stored in TCRdb, this immuneACCESS dataset retains in-frame rearrangements with V and J assigned. A fraction of the clones does not appear; measured against another copy, unresolved V genes explain less than half of the discrepancy, and the remainder lacks a known reason. The V and J calls and clone size are taken from that table; D and trimming were inferred from the DNA. The sample includes fewer than 150,000 clones, with under 90% observed a single time. About 7.8% of the sample goes to the ten largest clones.

The sequence was collected from an adult in good health. The sample was peripheral blood, taken on day 0 of AZD1222 vaccination. The chain was built from TRBV3-1 (or the pseudogene TRBV3-2) and TRBJ2-1, and 14 junctional nucleotides match TRBD2. The DNA reads as follows: TGTGCCAGCACCCCATTTTTTCCTGGGACTAGCGGGAGTTATGAGCAGTTCTTC. This is translated as CASTPFFPGTSGSYEQFF.